This entry lists 30 T cell receptor beta chains sequenced from one sample in a study of control samples from healthy donors and cancer patients. Clones were read by immunoSEQ multiplex PCR, and TCRdb kept only the in-frame ones, dropping some. The data hold some 150,000 clones, with over 85% observed a single time. Sequenced material: blood. Receptors originate from a woman aged 55-75 years in good health.

The V gene is TRBV15, the J gene TRBJ1-6; D gene uncertain. Deletions cut 0 bases from V and 2 bases from J, with 5 bases between. CDR1 and CDR2 from the germline V gene are LNHNV and YYDKDF (reference sequence). The CDR3 is 15 amino acids. CDR3 in DNA: TGTGCCACCAGCAGAGAGGAGGCCTATAATTCACCCCTCCACTTT. It yields the protein CATSREEAYNSPLHF.

The chain uses TRBV28 and TRBJ1-1; D not certain. Looked up from germline, CDR1 is MDHEN and CDR2 is SYDVKM. Between the trimmed V and J ends, which lost 1 base and 4 bases, there was a span of 7 bases. The CDR3 loop spans 13 amino acids. This chain's CDR3 is CASSLFSSTEAFF. The CDR3 region has the DNA TGTGCCAGCAGTTTATTCTCGAGCACTGAAGCTTTCTTT.

The V gene is TRBV10-1, the J gene TRBJ1-2; D is possibly TRBD1 (6 bases). In germline, CDR1 is WNHNN, CDR2 SYGVQD (reference sequence). There are 13 residues in the CDR3. The V and J ends lost 6 bases and 7 bases respectively, with 15 bases between them. The CDR3, as DNA: TGCGCCAGCAGCGCGATTCCAGGGGTTGGCTACACCTTC. It translates to CASSAIPGVGYTF.

This clone was recorded once. The same CDR3 arises from other DNA sequences in this sample as well. This chain uses TRBV18 with TRBJ1-3; D is unresolved. Looked up from germline, CDR1 is KGHSH and CDR2 is LQKENI. The CDR3 runs to 15 residues. V was shortened by 3 bases and J by 3 bases, with 12 bases between the two germline ends. CDR3 nucleotide sequence: TGTGCCAGCTCACCTGACCCGGGAAGTGGAAACACCATATATTTT. This gives the protein CASSPDPGSGNTIYF.

This chain links TRBV9 with TRBJ2-5; D not certain. The V and J ends lost 0 bases and 5 bases respectively, with 8 bases between them. Germline V CDR1 and CDR2: SGDLS, YYNGEE. CDR3 size: 13 residues. In DNA form, the CDR3 reads TGTGCCAGCAGCGTAGACCCTCGGGAGACCCAGTACTTC. It specifies CASSVDPRETQYF.

Regarding this clone: Different DNA sequences within this sample yield the same CDR3. This sequence joins TRBV20-1 and TRBJ2-5; D not certain. Germline CDR1 and CDR2: DFQATT and SNEGSKA (reference sequence). The CDR3 has 11 amino acids. Trimming removed 6 bases from V and 1 base from J, with 6 bases in between. CDR3 DNA sequence: TGCAGTGCAGGCCCCCAAGAGACCCAGTACTTC. As protein: CSAGPQETQYF.

The chain recombines TRBV7-2 with TRBJ1-2; perhaps TRBD1 as D (5 bases). Trimming cost V 1 base and J 5 bases, with 8 bases left between them. Germline values: CDR1 SGHTA, CDR2 FQGNSA. The CDR3 has 13 amino acids. The DNA of the CDR3 is TGTGCCAGCAGCTTAGGAGGGGAATATGGCTACACCTTC. Translation gives CASSLGGEYGYTF.

The chain carries TRBV4-1 and TRBJ2-7, with D perhaps matching TRBD1 (6 bases). Trimming pared 5 bases from V and 0 bases from J, leaving 17 bases between. Per the germline V gene, CDR1 is MGHRA and CDR2 is YSYEKL. CDR3 length equals 16 residues. The CDR3: CASSGALGTSSYEQYF. The CDR3 DNA is TGCGCCAGCAGCGGTGCTCTGGGGACAAGCTCCTACGAGCAGTACTTC.

The chain uses TRBV12-3 or TRBV12-4 and TRBJ1-2, with D perhaps matching TRBD1 (5 bases). The CDR3 is 13 amino acids. V lost 6 bases to trimming and J lost 8 bases, with 16 bases between them. The DNA for the CDR3 is TGTGCCAGCAGCCATGGTAGGGGCGACGGCTACACCTTC. Translated: CASSHGRGDGYTF.

In this sample, this clone turned up once. The CDR3 region has the DNA TGTGCCAGCAGCGCGATGACAGGGGCATCGGGAGAGCAGTACTTC. It encodes CASSAMTGASGEQYF. J is TRBJ2-7 and V is TRBV2; 8 bases line up with TRBD1. The CDR3 is 15 residues long. Germline assignment: CDR1 SNHLY and CDR2 FYNNEI. With V trimmed by 6 bases and J by 7 bases, 14 bases remained unmatched.

This chain connects TRBV5-1 to TRBJ2-1; 9 bases agree with TRBD2. The CDR3 length is 15 residues. Germline loops: CDR1 SGHRS, CDR2 YFSETQ. V shed 4 bases and J 1 base; nucleotides not matched to a gene: 3. CDR3 in amino acids: CASSALAGSYNEQFF. For the CDR3, the DNA is TGCGCCAGCAGCGCCCTAGCGGGATCCTACAATGAGCAGTTCTTC.

The chain is built from TRBV19 and TRBJ1-2; a possible D gene is TRBD1 (5 bases). Germline V gene lookup returns CDR1 LNHDA and CDR2 SQIVND (reference sequence). CDR3 length equals 14 residues. The germline V and J ends were trimmed by 5 bases and 4 bases, with 14 bases remaining between them. CDR3 sequence (DNA): TGTGCCAGTAGTTATCAGGGCCTAGGCTATGGCTACACCTTC. Translation gives CASSYQGLGYGYTF.

The genes are TRBV2 and TRBJ1-3; 10 bases fit TRBD1. The trim removed 5 bases at V and 7 bases at J, leaving 5 bases unmatched. Germline-derived CDR1 and CDR2 are SNHLY and FYNNEI. CDR3 length: 14 residues. CDR3 in amino acids: CASSRDRGWNTIYF. The CDR3 nucleotides are TGTGCCAGCAGTCGGGACAGGGGATGGAACACCATATATTTT.

A remark on this clone: The sample has other DNA sequences that encode this CDR3 too. The chain couples TRBV6-2 or TRBV6-3 to TRBJ2-5; no reliable D call. The ends were cut back, 3 bases at V and 5 bases at J, with 7 bases in the middle. Germline loops: CDR1 MNHEY, CDR2 SVGEGT. CDR3 size: 12 residues. The DNA for the CDR3 is TGTGCCAGCAGTTATTCGAAGGAGACCCAGTACTTC. Amino acids: CASSYSKETQYF.

The rearrangement uses TRBV27 and TRBJ1-1; D gene ambiguous. Trimming removed 4 bases at V and 11 bases at J, with 23 bases between. The CDR3 is 15 amino acids. Germline V gene data show CDR1 as MNHEY and CDR2 as SMNVEV (reference sequence). CDR3 DNA: TGTGCCAGCAGTTCCCTCCGGTCCATTCGTCGTGGGGCTTTCTTT. It codes for CASSSLRSIRRGAFF.

This chain links TRBV4-1 with TRBJ1-3, with 7 bases that match TRBD1. The CDR3 has 16 residues. Per the germline V gene, CDR1 is MGHRA and CDR2 is YSYEKL. The V segment lost 3 bases and the J segment 5 bases; nucleotides outside the gene matches: 10. The CDR3, as DNA: TGCGCCAGCAGCCAGTTACAGGGGACCGATAGAAACACCATATATTTT. It is translated as CASSQLQGTDRNTIYF.

This clone turned up a few times. The genes are TRBV6-6 and TRBJ1-6; D perhaps matches TRBD1 (6 bases). The CDR3 totals 21 residues. Per germline, CDR1 MNHNY and CDR2 SVGAGI (reference sequence). The V gene lost 6 bases and the J gene lost 0 bases, with 27 bases spanning the gap. Here the CDR3 DNA reads TGTGCCAGCAGCCACAAGGACCCGGGACACTGGAAAAGCTCCTATAATTCACCCCTCCACTTT. It is translated as CASSHKDPGHWKSSYNSPLHF.

The genes are TRBV5-4 and TRBJ2-3; TRBD2 matches 7 bases. Germline CDR1 reads SGHNT; CDR2 reads YYREEE (reference sequence). The CDR3 contains 16 residues. The ends lost 2 bases at V and 6 bases at J; junction bases unmatched: 12. The CDR3 loop is CASSFKSRTRGDTQYF. Here the CDR3 DNA reads TGTGCCAGCAGCTTCAAGTCTAGGACTAGGGGTGATACGCAGTATTTT.

This clone has a single count. The gene calls are TRBV7-2 and TRBJ1-2, with no clear D. CDR3 length: 14 residues. CDR1 is SGHTA and CDR2 is FQGNSA in the germline V gene. Between the trimmed V and J ends, which lost 4 bases and 7 bases, there was a span of 16 bases. Here the CDR3 reads CASSSDPKIPGYTF. Here the CDR3 DNA reads TGTGCCAGCAGCTCGGATCCGAAAATCCCTGGCTACACCTTC.

The chain links TRBV6-5 to TRBJ2-5; TRBD2 agrees at 7 bases. Germline values: CDR1 MNHEY, CDR2 SVGAGI. Trimming cost V 6 bases and J 5 bases; bases outside gene matches: 6. This CDR3 region has 13 residues. The CDR3 DNA reads as TGTGCCAGCAGAACTGGGGGAGGGGAGACCCAGTACTTC. Translation gives CASRTGGGETQYF.

The J gene is TRBJ1-2, the V gene TRBV19; 8 bases are shared with TRBD1. V trimming: 6 bases; J trimming: 4 bases; junction bases outside the gene matches: 10. The V gene's germline CDR1 is LNHDA and CDR2 SQIVND (reference sequence). CDR3 length: 15 residues. CDR3 coding DNA: TGTGCCAGTAGAAAGACGACAGGGGCCGGCTATGGCTACACCTTC. Amino acids: CASRKTTGAGYGYTF.

The chain recombines TRBV7-2 with TRBJ2-1; 9 positions match TRBD2. Trimming removed 4 bases from V and 1 base from J; junction bases left unmatched: 8. This CDR3 region has 17 residues. Germline V gene sequence: CDR1 SGHTA, CDR2 FQGNSA. CDR3 bases: TGTGCCAGCAGCTCAAAACCGGGACTAGCTTCCTACAATGAGCAGTTCTTC. Residues: CASSSKPGLASYNEQFF.

The rearrangement joins TRBV3-1 (or the pseudogene TRBV3-2) to TRBJ2-3, with D perhaps assigned TRBD1 or TRBD2 (5 bases each). The CDR3 runs to 16 residues. CDR1 is LGHDT, CDR2 YNNKEL, per germline (reference sequence). Trimming removed 8 bases from V and 2 bases from J, with 20 bases in between. The CDR3 sequence is CASRKRDPPFTDTQYF. The CDR3, as DNA: TGTGCCAGCCGCAAGAGGGACCCCCCGTTCACAGATACGCAGTATTTT.

The chain uses TRBV7-8 and TRBJ1-2, with D unresolved. The germline V and J ends were trimmed by 2 bases and 4 bases, with 20 bases remaining between them. The CDR3 extends over 17 amino acids. Germline CDR1 and CDR2: SGHVS and FQNEAQ. The CDR3 protein is CASSLRDRPIRSYGYTF. The CDR3 DNA reads as TGTGCCAGCAGCTTAAGAGACCGCCCAATACGGTCCTATGGCTACACCTTC.

The chain combines TRBV14 with TRBJ1-2; 8 bases line up with TRBD1. The length of the CDR3 is 12 residues. With V trimmed by 5 bases and J by 8 bases, 4 bases remained unmatched. Germline V gene data show CDR1 as SGHDN and CDR2 as FVKESK. The CDR3 region is CASSEQGVGYTF. The CDR3 DNA sequence: TGTGCCAGCAGCGAACAGGGGGTCGGCTACACCTTC.

The chain joins TRBV25-1 to TRBJ2-6, with D tentatively TRBD2 (6 bases). The CDR3 consists of 16 residues. Germline CDR1 is MGHDK and CDR2 is SYGVNS. V was trimmed by 5 bases and J by 0 bases, leaving 11 bases between them. The chain's CDR3 is CASSKLGSSGANVLTF. The DNA of the CDR3 is TGTGCCAGCAGTAAACTCGGGAGCTCTGGGGCCAACGTCCTGACTTTC.

This clone was seen once. The chain couples TRBV7-9 to TRBJ2-5, with TRBD1 matching 10 bases. V shed 4 bases and J 5 bases; nucleotides not matched to a gene: 13. CDR1 and CDR2 from the germline V gene are SEHNR and FQNEAQ (reference sequence). The CDR3 length is 17 residues. The CDR3: CASSSVRTGTGVETQYF. In DNA form, the CDR3 reads TGTGCCAGCAGCTCGGTGCGGACCGGGACAGGGGTGGAGACCCAGTACTTC.

With regard to this clone: Different DNA sequences within this sample yield the same CDR3. CDR3 sequence: CASSLGQGNEKLFF. The CDR3 coding sequence is TGCGCCAGCAGCCTGGGACAGGGAAATGAAAAACTGTTTTTT. V and J are TRBV5-1 and TRBJ1-4, with 9 bases identical to TRBD1. The CDR3 extends over 14 amino acids. From germline, CDR1 is SGHRS and CDR2 YFSETQ. J gave up 5 bases and V 4 bases, and 3 bases lay outside the gene matches.

This clone was counted a few times. This rearrangement joins TRBV4-3 to TRBJ2-7; TRBD1 aligns across 9 bases. CDR3 length: 14 residues. With 2 bases clipped from V and 7 bases from J, the junction kept 6 bases outside the gene matches. Germline-derived CDR1 and CDR2 are LGHNA and YSLEER. This CDR3 is CASSQMGQGVEQYF. The CDR3 nucleotides are TGCGCCAGCAGCCAAATGGGACAGGGCGTGGAGCAGTACTTC.

CDR3 region: CASSRDSYGYTF. The CDR3 DNA follows: TGTGCCAGCAGCCGGGACAGTTATGGCTACACCTTC. The rearrangement links TRBV7-2 to TRBJ1-2, with TRBD1 matching over 7 bases. This CDR3 contains 12 residues. From germline, CDR1 is SGHTA and CDR2 FQGNSA. J lost 5 bases, V lost 5 bases, and 2 bases had no gene match.